The rows below give T cell receptor beta chains drawn from one sample of a study of T cells in severe cutaneous drug reactions. TCRdb reprocessed the multiplex PCR reads and keeps a single row for each CDR3 protein, giving no DNA. The table lists about 7,200 distinct CDR3 sequences, with less than 40% in the top ten. Sequencing was done on a sample of cells from a skin blister. All receptors come from a human donor with toxic epidermal necrolysis, a severe cutaneous drug reaction. The CDR3 runs from the conserved cysteine through the conserved F or W. Fields, in order: clone size, V gene, J gene, CDR3 protein. The size entry is marked missing in some rows and otherwise reads once, few, many or a size class.

clone_size: NA
v_call: TRBV10-3
j_call: TRBJ2-1
cdr3_aa: CAIRKDRGQDYNEQFF

clone_size: NA
v_call: TRBV19
j_call: TRBJ1-5
cdr3_aa: CASTIGTGSLPQHF

clone_size: NA
v_call: TRBV28
j_call: TRBJ1-1
cdr3_aa: CASSLVAGTEAFF

clone_size: NA
v_call: TRBV6-6
j_call: TRBJ2-7
cdr3_aa: CASSPIAGEPYEQYF

clone_size: NA
v_call: TRBV28
j_call: TRBJ2-7
cdr3_aa: CASRKGLAGWEQYF

clone_size: medium-sized
v_call: TRBV30
j_call: TRBJ1-4
cdr3_aa: CAWSTRTVPNEKLFF

clone_size: NA
v_call: TRBV12-3/TRBV12-4
j_call: TRBJ2-2
cdr3_aa: CASSWGGELFF

clone_size: NA
v_call: TRBV20-1
j_call: TRBJ2-7
cdr3_aa: CSAGIMGYERYF

clone_size: NA
v_call: TRBV13
j_call: TRBJ2-7
cdr3_aa: CASSLAGGNPEQYF

clone_size: NA
v_call: TRBV6-2/TRBV6-3
j_call: TRBJ1-2
cdr3_aa: CASSLRGGVNYGYTF

clone_size: NA
v_call: TRBV29-1
j_call: TRBJ2-7
cdr3_aa: CSVVLAGAYEQYF

clone_size: NA
v_call: TRBV28
j_call: TRBJ1-5
cdr3_aa: CASTIDRVGDQPQHF

clone_size: NA
v_call: TRBV28
j_call: TRBJ2-3
cdr3_aa: CASSLGPREVAQYF

clone_size: NA
v_call: TRBV5-6
j_call: TRBJ1-5
cdr3_aa: CASSLTGTEPQHF

clone_size: NA
v_call: TRBV6-2/TRBV6-3
j_call: TRBJ2-1
cdr3_aa: CASSFSRAEQFF

clone_size: NA
v_call: TRBV28
j_call: TRBJ2-7
cdr3_aa: CASSLLPHYEQYF

clone_size: NA
v_call: TRBV5-4
j_call: TRBJ2-3
cdr3_aa: CASSKGLAGGDTQYF

clone_size: NA
v_call: TRBV27
j_call: TRBJ2-7
cdr3_aa: CASSGLAFDEQYF

clone_size: NA
v_call: TRBV27
j_call: TRBJ2-1
cdr3_aa: CASSFGTTLNEQFF

clone_size: NA
v_call: TRBV27
j_call: TRBJ2-7
cdr3_aa: CASSPGDKWYEQYF

clone_size: NA
v_call: TRBV28
j_call: TRBJ1-2
cdr3_aa: CASSLWSDSNYGYTF

clone_size: NA
v_call: TRBV10-2
j_call: TRBJ2-6
cdr3_aa: CASSEYAQGAGANVLTF

clone_size: NA
v_call: TRBV29-1
j_call: TRBJ2-1
cdr3_aa: CSVVPSSYNEQFF

clone_size: NA
v_call: TRBV7-9
j_call: TRBJ1-2
cdr3_aa: CASSLMDSGIANYGYTF

clone_size: NA
v_call: TRBV5-8
j_call: TRBJ2-3
cdr3_aa: CASSFVSTSTDTQYF

clone_size: NA
v_call: TRBV7-3
j_call: TRBJ2-7
cdr3_aa: CASSLTSLASGSRDEQYF

clone_size: NA
v_call: TRBV29-1
j_call: TRBJ2-7
cdr3_aa: CSVQGAPYEQYF

clone_size: NA
v_call: TRBV28
j_call: TRBJ2-3
cdr3_aa: CASSPMVTDTQYF

clone_size: NA
v_call: TRBV10-1
j_call: TRBJ2-5
cdr3_aa: CASSGRGAQETQYF

clone_size: NA
v_call: TRBV12-3/TRBV12-4
j_call: TRBJ1-1
cdr3_aa: CASRWELNTEAFF

clone_size: NA
v_call: TRBV28
j_call: TRBJ1-3
cdr3_aa: CASSSETTTGRNTIYF

clone_size: NA
v_call: TRBV4-3
j_call: TRBJ2-2
cdr3_aa: CASSLDRAGELFF

clone_size: NA
v_call: TRBV2
j_call: TRBJ2-3
cdr3_aa: CASSDRVGTQYF

clone_size: NA
v_call: TRBV28
j_call: TRBJ2-7
cdr3_aa: CASSLVSYEQYF

clone_size: NA
v_call: TRBV28
j_call: TRBJ2-7
cdr3_aa: CASSEWTGYSDEQYF

clone_size: NA
v_call: TRBV28
j_call: TRBJ2-1
cdr3_aa: CASSLHKERAVSSYNEQFF

clone_size: NA
v_call: TRBV30
j_call: TRBJ1-2
cdr3_aa: CAWIGAGGPSNYGYTF

clone_size: NA
v_call: TRBV19
j_call: TRBJ2-5
cdr3_aa: CVSSIVGTSGQETQYF

clone_size: NA
v_call: TRBV4-3
j_call: TRBJ1-2
cdr3_aa: CASSPRTMNYGYTF

clone_size: medium-sized
v_call: TRBV28
j_call: TRBJ2-5
cdr3_aa: CASRTGVARIQETQYF

clone_size: NA
v_call: TRBV10-3
j_call: TRBJ2-7
cdr3_aa: CAISDVPSYEQYF

clone_size: NA
v_call: TRBV27
j_call: TRBJ1-5
cdr3_aa: CASSQKAYSNQPQHF

clone_size: NA
v_call: TRBV27
j_call: TRBJ1-3
cdr3_aa: CASSPGGGGNTIYF

clone_size: NA
v_call: TRBV28
j_call: TRBJ2-3
cdr3_aa: CASSFALALSTDTQYF

clone_size: NA
v_call: TRBV6-6
j_call: TRBJ2-3
cdr3_aa: CASSKDSVLITDTQYF